The rows below give T cell receptor beta chains drawn from one sample of a study of vaccination effects on CD4 cells after COVID-19. Antigens for these TCRs are unknown. Assay: immunoSEQ multiplex PCR; the TCRdb copy retains only in-frame clones and omits some. The table shows more than 35,000 clones, with more than 65% occurring only once. Source: CD4+ T cells from PBMCs cultured without peptide, taken after COVID-19 vaccination. The receptors shown here come from a human donor who received a COVID-19 vaccine. CDR3s include the opening cysteine and the closing phenylalanine or tryptophan. The D gene is left open where the match is weak. Size is stated for part of the rows, as once, few or many counts, or as a class when the clone is expanded.

J,size,V,D,DNA,CDR3
TRBJ2-6,NA,TRBV6-5,TRBD1,TGTGCCGGGGACAGGGGAAGCTCTGGGGCCAACGTCCTGACTTTC,CAGDRGSSGANVLTF
TRBJ2-7,once,TRBV7-9,NA,TGTGCCAGCAGCTTAGGCCCCCTTGCTCGGGACGAGCAGTACTTC,CASSLGPLARDEQYF
TRBJ1-3,NA,TRBV19,TRBD1,TGTGCCACGGACAGGGCGAAATACTCTGGAAACACCATATATTTT,CATDRAKYSGNTIYF
TRBJ1-1,NA,TRBV6-5,NA,TGTGCCTGCTCTCTAAATACTGAAGCTTTCTTT,CACSLNTEAFF
TRBJ2-1,NA,TRBV18,NA,TGTGCCAGCTCACCACCCTCTTACAATGAGCAGTTCTTC,CASSPPSYNEQFF
TRBJ2-3,NA,TRBV10-2,TRBD1,TGCGCCAGCAGCCGACAGGGGGTGGATACGCAGTATTTT,CASSRQGVDTQYF
TRBJ2-1,NA,TRBV12-5,TRBD1,TGTGCTAGTGGTTTGATCTTCCCGGGACAGAATTTAAGGAATGAGCAGTTCTTC,CASGLIFPGQNLRNEQFF
TRBJ1-1,NA,TRBV3-1/TRBV3-2,NA,TGTGCCAGCAGCCAAGAGGGGGCGGGGACCCGTGAAGCTTTCTTT,CASSQEGAGTREAFF
TRBJ2-7,NA,TRBV18,NA,TGTGCCAGCTCACCCGTGACACGGACCTACGAGCAGTACTTC,CASSPVTRTYEQYF
TRBJ1-1,NA,TRBV4-1,TRBD1,TGCGCCAGCAGCCAGGGGACAGGGGCGGGGTTTATCCGAGCTTTCTTT,CASSQGTGAGFIRAFF
TRBJ2-7,NA,TRBV6-5,NA,TGTGCCAGCAGCCGCTACCTGGGCGAGCAGTACTTC,CASSRYLGEQYF
TRBJ2-1,few,TRBV27,TRBD1,TGTGCCAGCAGTTGGGGACAGGGGGCGAATGAGCAGTTCTTC,CASSWGQGANEQFF
TRBJ2-3,NA,TRBV7-9,TRBD2,TGTGCCAGCAGCTTAGAGAGACTAGCGGCTAGCACAGATACGCAGTATTTT,CASSLERLAASTDTQYF
TRBJ2-1,NA,TRBV5-1,TRBD2,TGCGCCAGCAGACTCACTAGCGGGAGTTACAATGAGCAGTTCTTC,CASRLTSGSYNEQFF
TRBJ2-7,NA,TRBV5-1,TRBD1,TGCGCCAGCAGCTTGGCTGGGACAGGAGCCGAGCAGTACTTC,CASSLAGTGAEQYF
TRBJ2-5,NA,TRBV9,NA,TGTGCCAGCAGCGCCTCGGGGTACCAAGAGACCCAGTACTTC,CASSASGYQETQYF
TRBJ1-6,NA,TRBV15,NA,TGTGCCACCAGCACCCCAGCGACGGGGTATAATTCACCCCTCCACTTT,CATSTPATGYNSPLHF
TRBJ2-1,NA,TRBV10-3,NA,TGTGCCATCAAACCCGACGGTTACAATGAGCAGTTCTTC,CAIKPDGYNEQFF
TRBJ2-5,NA,TRBV19,NA,TGTGCCAGTAGTATTGGAGTAAGGAGGGAGACCCAGTACTTC,CASSIGVRRETQYF
TRBJ2-7,NA,TRBV25-1,TRBD2,TGTGCCAGCAGTGAATTAACTCGAGTAGCGGGCTATTCCTACGAGCAGTACTTC,CASSELTRVAGYSYEQYF
TRBJ2-7,NA,TRBV6-5,NA,TGTGCCAGCACACGGAGGGGACAGACCTACGAGCAGTACTTC,CASTRRGQTYEQYF
TRBJ2-7,NA,TRBV9,NA,TGTGCCAGCAAGCTCAGGTACGAGCAGTACTTC,CASKLRYEQYF
TRBJ1-4,NA,TRBV23-1,NA,TGCGCCAGCAGTCCGAGGGAAAAACTGTTTTTT,CASSPREKLFF
TRBJ1-6,NA,TRBV9,NA,TGTGCCAGCAGCGCACCTCAGGGGAATAATTCACCCCTCCACTTT,CASSAPQGNNSPLHF
TRBJ2-7,few,TRBV18,TRBD2,TGTGCCAGCTCAACAGCGGGAGCGAACGAGCAGTACTTC,CASSTAGANEQYF
TRBJ2-3,NA,TRBV6-5,NA,TGTGCCAGTTCGTTCAGGGTGGCAGATACGCAGTATTTT,CASSFRVADTQYF
TRBJ2-7,NA,TRBV19,TRBD2,TGTGCCAGCCCAGGCCACGAGAATAAAGCGGGAGCGTTCCACGAGCAGTACTTC,CASPGHENKAGAFHEQYF
TRBJ1-2,NA,TRBV6-5,NA,TGTGCCAGCAGACCCGGGACATTCGGCTATGGCTACACCTTC,CASRPGTFGYGYTF
TRBJ2-3,NA,TRBV5-1,NA,TGCGCCAGCAGCGTAAAACCCGCAGATACGCAGTATTTT,CASSVKPADTQYF
TRBJ1-4,NA,TRBV4-1,TRBD1,TGCGCCAGCAGCCAAACCGGGACAGGGTTTCCAACTAATGAAAAACTGTTTTTT,CASSQTGTGFPTNEKLFF
TRBJ2-5,NA,TRBV7-6,NA,TGTGCCAGCAGCTTAGGGTCCGGGAGAGAGACCCAGTACTTC,CASSLGSGRETQYF
TRBJ2-3,few,TRBV5-1,NA,TGCGCCAGCAGCTTGTCTCGGAGCCCAGATACGCAGTATTTT,CASSLSRSPDTQYF
TRBJ1-5,NA,TRBV6-5,NA,TGTGCCAGCAGTCCCGGAGGCAATCAGCCCCAGCATTTT,CASSPGGNQPQHF
TRBJ2-7,few,TRBV9,TRBD1,TGTGCCAGCAGCCGGGACAGGGGAGGCGAGCAGTACTTC,CASSRDRGGEQYF
TRBJ2-7,NA,TRBV2,NA,TGTGCCAGCAGTCTTGAGGGGCGGCGGGAGCAGTACTTC,CASSLEGRREQYF
TRBJ1-3,NA,TRBV11-2,NA,TGTGCCAGCAGCTTACCTATAGGGGCGAGGGGAAACACCATATATTTT,CASSLPIGARGNTIYF
TRBJ2-3,NA,TRBV11-2,TRBD2,TGTGCCAGCAGCTTAGAGGTGCTAGCGGGATATTTAGATACGCAGTATTTT,CASSLEVLAGYLDTQYF
TRBJ1-5,NA,TRBV14,TRBD1,TGTGCCAGCAGCCCGGCCCGGCGACGCGACAGGGGGCTAAATAGCAATCAGCCCCAGCATTTT,CASSPARRRDRGLNSNQPQHF
TRBJ2-1,NA,TRBV3-1/TRBV3-2,NA,TGTGCCAGCAGCCAATCTACAGGGAATGAGCAGTTCTTC,CASSQSTGNEQFF
TRBJ1-2,once,TRBV6-5,NA,TGTGCCAGCAGGACGGGACGCCCAGGTGGCTACACCTTC,CASRTGRPGGYTF
TRBJ1-1,NA,TRBV11-2,NA,TGTGCCAGCAGCTTAGGGGTCAGGACGAACACTGAAGCTTTCTTT,CASSLGVRTNTEAFF